This TCR beta chain was profiled in a study of blood T cells in healthy people across ages. A J-beta primer mix and a sample-barcoded 5' primer were used in a second PCR of about 7 to 12 cycles. One entry per CDR3 protein results from TCRdb running MiXCR on the 5' RACE reads. Counted here are more than 650,000 distinct CDR3 sequences, about 55% occurring once; the ten biggest clones make up about 42%. Germline-derived CDR1 and CDR2 are SGHRS and YFSETQ. The CDR3 is 14 amino acids. Specimen: blood. The chain employs TRBV5-1 and TRBJ2-5, with D possibly being TRBD2 (5 bases). The tail of the sequence fits TRBJ2-7 better, so the J call may be wrong. This TCR was sampled from a man older than 75 in good health. CDR3 DNA sequence: TGCGCCAGCAGCTCCAATCCGGGAACCAACGAGCAGTACTTC. Translating gives CASSSNPGTNEQYF.